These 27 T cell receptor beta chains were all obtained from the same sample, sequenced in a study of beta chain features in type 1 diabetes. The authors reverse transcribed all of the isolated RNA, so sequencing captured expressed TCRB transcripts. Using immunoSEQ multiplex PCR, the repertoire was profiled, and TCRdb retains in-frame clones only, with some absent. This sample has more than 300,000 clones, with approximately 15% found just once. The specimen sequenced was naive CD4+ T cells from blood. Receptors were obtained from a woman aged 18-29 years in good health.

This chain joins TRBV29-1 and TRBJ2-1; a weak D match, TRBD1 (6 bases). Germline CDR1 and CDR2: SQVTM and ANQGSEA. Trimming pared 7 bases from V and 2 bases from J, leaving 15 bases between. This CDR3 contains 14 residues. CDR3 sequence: CSARGGSTYNEQFF. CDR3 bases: TGCAGCGCCCGAGGGGGTAGCACCTACAATGAGCAGTTCTTC.

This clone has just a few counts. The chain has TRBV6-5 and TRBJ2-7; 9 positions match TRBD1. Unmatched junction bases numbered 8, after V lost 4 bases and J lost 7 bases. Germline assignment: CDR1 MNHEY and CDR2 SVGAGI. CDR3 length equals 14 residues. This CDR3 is CASSSNRDREEQYF. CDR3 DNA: TGTGCCAGCAGTTCTAACCGGGACAGGGAAGAGCAGTACTTC.

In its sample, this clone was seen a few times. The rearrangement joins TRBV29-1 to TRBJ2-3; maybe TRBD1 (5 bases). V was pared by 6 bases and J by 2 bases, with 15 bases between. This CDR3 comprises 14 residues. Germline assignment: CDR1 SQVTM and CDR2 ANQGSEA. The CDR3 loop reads CSVAAGRTTDTQYF. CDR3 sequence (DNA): TGCAGCGTCGCGGCAGGGCGGACCACAGATACGCAGTATTTT.

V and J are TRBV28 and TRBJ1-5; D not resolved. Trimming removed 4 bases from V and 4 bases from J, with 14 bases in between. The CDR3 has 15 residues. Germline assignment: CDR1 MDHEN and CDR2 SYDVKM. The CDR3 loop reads CASSSPPGTNQPQHF. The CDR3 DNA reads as TGTGCCAGCAGTTCACCTCCGGGTACTAATCAGCCCCAGCATTTT.

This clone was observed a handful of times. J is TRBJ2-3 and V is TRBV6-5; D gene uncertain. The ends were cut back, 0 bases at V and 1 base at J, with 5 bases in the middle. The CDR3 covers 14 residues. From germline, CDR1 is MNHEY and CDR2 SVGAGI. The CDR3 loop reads CASSYSFGTDTQYF. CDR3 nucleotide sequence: TGTGCCAGCAGTTACTCCTTTGGCACAGATACGCAGTATTTT.

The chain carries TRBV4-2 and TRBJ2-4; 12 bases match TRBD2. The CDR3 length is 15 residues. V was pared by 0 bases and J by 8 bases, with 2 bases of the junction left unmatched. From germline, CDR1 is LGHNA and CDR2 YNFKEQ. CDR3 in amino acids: CASSQETSGGDIQYF. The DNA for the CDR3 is TGTGCCAGCAGCCAAGAGACTAGCGGGGGAGACATTCAGTACTTC.

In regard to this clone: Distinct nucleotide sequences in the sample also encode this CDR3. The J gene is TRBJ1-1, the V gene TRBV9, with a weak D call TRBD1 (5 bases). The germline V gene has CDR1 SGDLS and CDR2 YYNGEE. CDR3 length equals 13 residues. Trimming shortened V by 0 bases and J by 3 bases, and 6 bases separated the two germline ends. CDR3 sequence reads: CASSVAGDTEAFF. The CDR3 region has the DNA TGTGCCAGCAGCGTAGCGGGGGACACTGAAGCTTTCTTT.

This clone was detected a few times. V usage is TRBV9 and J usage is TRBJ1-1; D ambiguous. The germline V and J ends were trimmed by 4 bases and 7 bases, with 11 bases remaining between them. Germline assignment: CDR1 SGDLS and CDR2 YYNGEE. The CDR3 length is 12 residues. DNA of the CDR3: TGTGCCAGCAGCTCACTGGGCGATGAAGCTTTCTTT. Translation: CASSSLGDEAFF.

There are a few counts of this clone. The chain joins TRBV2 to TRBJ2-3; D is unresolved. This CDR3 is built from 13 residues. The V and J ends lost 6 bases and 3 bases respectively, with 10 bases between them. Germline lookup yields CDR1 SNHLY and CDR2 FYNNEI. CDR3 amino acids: CASRGYGTDTQYF. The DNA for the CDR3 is TGTGCCAGCAGGGGTTACGGGACAGATACGCAGTATTTT. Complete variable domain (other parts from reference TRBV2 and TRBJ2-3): EPEVTQTPSHQVTQMGQEVILRCVPISNHLYFYWYRQILGQKVEFLVSFYNNEISEKSEIFDDQFSVERPDGSNFTLKIRSTKLEDSAMYFCASRGYGTDTQYFGPGTRLTVL.

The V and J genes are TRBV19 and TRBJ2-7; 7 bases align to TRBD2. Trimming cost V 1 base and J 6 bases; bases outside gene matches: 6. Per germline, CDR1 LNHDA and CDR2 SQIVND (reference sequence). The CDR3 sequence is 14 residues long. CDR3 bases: TGTGCCAGTAGTATAGCCAGGCGGGAGACCGAGCAGTACTTC. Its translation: CASSIARRETEQYF.

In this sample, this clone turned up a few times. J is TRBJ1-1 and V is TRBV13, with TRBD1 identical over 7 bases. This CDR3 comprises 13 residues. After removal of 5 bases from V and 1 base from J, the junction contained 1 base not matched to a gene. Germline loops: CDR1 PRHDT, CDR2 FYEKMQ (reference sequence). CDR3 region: CASSRTGNTEAFF. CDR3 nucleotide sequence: TGTGCCAGCAGCCGGACAGGGAACACTGAAGCTTTCTTT.

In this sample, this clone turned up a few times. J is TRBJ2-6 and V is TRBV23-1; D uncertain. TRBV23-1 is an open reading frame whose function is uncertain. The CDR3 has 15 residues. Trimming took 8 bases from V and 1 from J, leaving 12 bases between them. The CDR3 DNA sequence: TGCGCCAGCGCGGAGACGGTTTCTGGGGCCAACGTCCTGACTTTC. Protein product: CASAETVSGANVLTF.

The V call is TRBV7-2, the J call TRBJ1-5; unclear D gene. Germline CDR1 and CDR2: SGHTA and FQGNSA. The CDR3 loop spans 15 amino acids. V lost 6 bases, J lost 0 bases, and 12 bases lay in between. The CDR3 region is CASSSAPGSNQPQHF. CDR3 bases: TGTGCCAGCAGTTCAGCCCCGGGTAGCAATCAGCCCCAGCATTTT.

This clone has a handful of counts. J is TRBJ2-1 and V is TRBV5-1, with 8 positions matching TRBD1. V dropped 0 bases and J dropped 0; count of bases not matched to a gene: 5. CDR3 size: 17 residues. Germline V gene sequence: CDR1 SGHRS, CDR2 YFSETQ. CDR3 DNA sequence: TGCGCCAGCAGCTTGGTGGCAGGGGGCGCCTCCTACAATGAGCAGTTCTTC. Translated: CASSLVAGGASYNEQFF.

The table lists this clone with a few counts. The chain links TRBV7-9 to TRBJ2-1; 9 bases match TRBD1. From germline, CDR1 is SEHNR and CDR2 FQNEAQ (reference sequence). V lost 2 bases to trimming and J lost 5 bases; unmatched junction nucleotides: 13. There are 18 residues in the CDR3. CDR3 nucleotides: TGTGCCAGCAGCTTAAGTGTTGGGACAGGGACATGGGACAATGAGCAGTTCTTC. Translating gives CASSLSVGTGTWDNEQFF.

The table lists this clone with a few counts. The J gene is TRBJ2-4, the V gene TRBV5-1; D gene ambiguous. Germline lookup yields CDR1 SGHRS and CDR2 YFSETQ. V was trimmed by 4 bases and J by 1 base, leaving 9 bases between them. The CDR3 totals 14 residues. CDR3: CASSLDAAKNIQYF. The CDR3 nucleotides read TGCGCCAGCAGCCTGGACGCGGCCAAAAACATTCAGTACTTC.

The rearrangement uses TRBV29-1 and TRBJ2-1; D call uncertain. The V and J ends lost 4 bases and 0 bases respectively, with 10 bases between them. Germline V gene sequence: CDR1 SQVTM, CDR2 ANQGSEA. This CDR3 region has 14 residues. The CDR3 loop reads CSVVSRLSYNEQFF. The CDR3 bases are TGCAGCGTTGTGTCGCGCCTCTCCTACAATGAGCAGTTCTTC.

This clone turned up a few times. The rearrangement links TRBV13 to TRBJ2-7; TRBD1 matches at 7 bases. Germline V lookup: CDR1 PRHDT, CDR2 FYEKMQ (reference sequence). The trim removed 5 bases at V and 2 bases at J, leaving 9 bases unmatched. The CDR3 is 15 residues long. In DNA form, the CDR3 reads TGTGCCAGCAGCCCCCAAGGGGGCAATCCCTACGAGCAGTACTTC. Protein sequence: CASSPQGGNPYEQYF.

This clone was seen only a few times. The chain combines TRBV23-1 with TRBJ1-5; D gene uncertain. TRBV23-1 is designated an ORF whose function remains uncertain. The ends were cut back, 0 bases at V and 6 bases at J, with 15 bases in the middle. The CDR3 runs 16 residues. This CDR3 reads CASSQSRRFFCQPQHF. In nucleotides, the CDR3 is TGCGCCAGCAGTCAATCGCGCAGGTTTTTTTGTCAGCCCCAGCATTTT.

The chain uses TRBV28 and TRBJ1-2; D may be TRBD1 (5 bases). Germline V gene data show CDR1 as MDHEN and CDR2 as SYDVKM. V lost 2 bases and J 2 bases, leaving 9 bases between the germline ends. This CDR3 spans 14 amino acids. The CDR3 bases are TGTGCCAGCAGTTTAGCCAGGGTAAACTATGGCTACACCTTC. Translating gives CASSLARVNYGYTF.

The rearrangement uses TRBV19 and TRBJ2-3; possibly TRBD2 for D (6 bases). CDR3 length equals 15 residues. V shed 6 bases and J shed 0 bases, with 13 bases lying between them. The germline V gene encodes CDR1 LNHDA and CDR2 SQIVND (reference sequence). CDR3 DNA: TGTGCCAGTAGGGAGGGACGGGAAAGCACAGATACGCAGTATTTT. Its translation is CASREGRESTDTQYF.

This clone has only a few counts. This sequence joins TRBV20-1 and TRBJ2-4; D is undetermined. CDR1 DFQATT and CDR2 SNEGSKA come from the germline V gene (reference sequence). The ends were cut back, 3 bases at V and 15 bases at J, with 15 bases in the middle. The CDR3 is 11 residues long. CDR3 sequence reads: CSARTGLLPYF. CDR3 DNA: TGCAGTGCTAGGACGGGTCTACTCCCGTACTTC.

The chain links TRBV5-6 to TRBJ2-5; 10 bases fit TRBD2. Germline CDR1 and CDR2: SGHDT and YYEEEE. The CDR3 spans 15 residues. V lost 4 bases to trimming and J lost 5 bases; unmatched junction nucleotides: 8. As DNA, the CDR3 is TGTGCCAGCAGCCGTCTAGCGGGAGCATGGGAGACCCAGTACTTC. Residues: CASSRLAGAWETQYF.

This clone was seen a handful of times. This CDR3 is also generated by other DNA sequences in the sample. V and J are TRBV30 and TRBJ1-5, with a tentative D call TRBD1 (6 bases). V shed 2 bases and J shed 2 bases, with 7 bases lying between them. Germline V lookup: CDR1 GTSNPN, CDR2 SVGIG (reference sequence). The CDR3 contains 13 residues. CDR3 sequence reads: CAWSRTGNQPQHF. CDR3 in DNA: TGTGCCTGGAGTAGGACAGGCAATCAGCCCCAGCATTTT.

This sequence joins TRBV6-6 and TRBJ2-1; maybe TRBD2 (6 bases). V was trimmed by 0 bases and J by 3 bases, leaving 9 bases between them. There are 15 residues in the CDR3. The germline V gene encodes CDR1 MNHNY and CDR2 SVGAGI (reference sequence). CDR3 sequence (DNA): TGTGCCAGCAGTTACTCGGCGGGACTCTACAATGAGCAGTTCTTC. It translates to CASSYSAGLYNEQFF.

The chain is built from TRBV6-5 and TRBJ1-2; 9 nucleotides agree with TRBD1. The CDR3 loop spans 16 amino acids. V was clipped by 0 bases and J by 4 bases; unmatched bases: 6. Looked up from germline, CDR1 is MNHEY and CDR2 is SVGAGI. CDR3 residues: CASSYSIGQGSYGYTF. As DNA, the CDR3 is TGTGCCAGCAGTTACTCGATAGGACAGGGGAGCTATGGCTACACCTTC.

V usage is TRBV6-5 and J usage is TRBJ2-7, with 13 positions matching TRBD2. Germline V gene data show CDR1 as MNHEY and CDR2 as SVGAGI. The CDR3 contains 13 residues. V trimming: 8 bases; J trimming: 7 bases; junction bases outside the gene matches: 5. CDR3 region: CASRLAGGREQYF. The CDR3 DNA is TGTGCCAGCCGACTAGCGGGAGGACGGGAGCAGTACTTC.